This is a list of T cell receptor beta chains from one sample in a study of T-cell memory formation after mild COVID-19. Using its own MiXCR run on the 5' RACE reads, TCRdb lists one record per CDR3 protein. The table shows roughly 400,000 distinct CDR3 sequences, with roughly 17% occurring only once. Sequenced sample: PBMCs or a T cell subset sorted from them (not recorded which). The receptors were sampled from a young man who had mild COVID-19 (a few samples of this study predate the infection). Cell type and time point are not known. The CDR3 runs from the conserved cysteine through the conserved F or W. D genes are given only for firm matches. The size of a clone is reported for some rows only, either as once, few or many, or as a class for expanded clones.

clone size: NA
D gene: NA
J gene: TRBJ2-3
V gene: TRBV2
CDR3 DNA: TGTGCCAGCAGTGAGGGCTGGGCGGGGTACACAGATACGCAGTATTTT
CDR3 protein: CASSEGWAGYTDTQYF

clone size: NA
D gene: NA
J gene: TRBJ2-7
V gene: TRBV6-6
CDR3 DNA: TGTGCCGGGGGCAGGGGCTACGAGCAGTACTTC
CDR3 protein: CAGGRGYEQYF

clone size: few
D gene: TRBD1
J gene: TRBJ1-3
V gene: TRBV7-8
CDR3 DNA: TGTGCCAGCACTATTAGGGGACAGGGGCTTGGAAACACCATATATTTT
CDR3 protein: CASTIRGQGLGNTIYF

clone size: few
D gene: TRBD1
J gene: TRBJ2-7
V gene: TRBV4-1
CDR3 DNA: TGCGCCAGCAGCTCGGACAGGGGCTTCTCCTACGAGCAGTACTTC
CDR3 protein: CASSSDRGFSYEQYF

clone size: few
D gene: NA
J gene: TRBJ2-7
V gene: TRBV6-1
CDR3 DNA: TGTGCCAGCAGTCGAGGCTACCTCTACGAGCAGTACTTC
CDR3 protein: CASSRGYLYEQYF

clone size: many
D gene: NA
J gene: TRBJ2-6
V gene: TRBV7-8
CDR3 DNA: TGTGCCAGCAGTTTGGTCTCTGGGGCCAACGTCCTGACTTTC
CDR3 protein: CASSLVSGANVLTF

clone size: few
D gene: TRBD2
J gene: TRBJ2-1
V gene: TRBV11-2
CDR3 DNA: TGTGCCAGCAGCGGCCCGTCTGGGGGGGTCTACAATGAGCAGTTCTTC
CDR3 protein: CASSGPSGGVYNEQFF

clone size: NA
D gene: TRBD2
J gene: TRBJ2-7
V gene: TRBV5-1
CDR3 DNA: TGCGCCAGCAGCACCTTAGCGGGGGCCCTTGTCGAGCAGTACTTC
CDR3 protein: CASSTLAGALVEQYF

clone size: few
D gene: TRBD1
J gene: TRBJ2-5
V gene: TRBV24-1
CDR3 DNA: TGTGCCACCAGTGATTCAGGGGGCGCGGGAGAGACCCAGTACTTC
CDR3 protein: CATSDSGGAGETQYF

clone size: NA
D gene: TRBD1
J gene: TRBJ2-3
V gene: TRBV5-1
CDR3 DNA: TGCGCCAGCAGCTCCGATGACAGGGGCAATACGCAGTATTTT
CDR3 protein: CASSSDDRGNTQYF

clone size: few
D gene: TRBD1
J gene: TRBJ1-2
V gene: TRBV6-1
CDR3 DNA: TGTGCCAGCAGCCCCGACAGGGCGGGGAACTATGGCTACACCTTC
CDR3 protein: CASSPDRAGNYGYTF

clone size: NA
D gene: NA
J gene: TRBJ2-3
V gene: TRBV7-9
CDR3 DNA: TGTGCCAGCAGCAGAACAGGAGGGGCAACAGATACGCAGTATTTT
CDR3 protein: CASSRTGGATDTQYF

clone size: NA
D gene: TRBD1
J gene: TRBJ1-4
V gene: TRBV15
CDR3 DNA: TGTGCCACCAGCAGAAATTACAGGGGAGCTAATGAAAAACTGTTTTTT
CDR3 protein: CATSRNYRGANEKLFF

clone size: NA
D gene: NA
J gene: TRBJ2-3
V gene: TRBV13
CDR3 DNA: TGTGCCAGCAGCCCCTCGCCTGCGGGACTCACAGATACGCAGTATTTT
CDR3 protein: CASSPSPAGLTDTQYF

clone size: NA
D gene: NA
J gene: TRBJ1-2
V gene: TRBV29-1
CDR3 DNA: TGCAGCGTTGAGGGCTATGGCTACACCTTC
CDR3 protein: CSVEGYGYTF

clone size: few
D gene: NA
J gene: TRBJ1-2
V gene: TRBV28
CDR3 DNA: TGTGCCAGCAGTCTCCGGACACCCTTCTATGGCTACACCTTC
CDR3 protein: CASSLRTPFYGYTF

clone size: NA
D gene: NA
J gene: TRBJ2-2
V gene: TRBV13
CDR3 DNA: TGTGCCAGCAGCCGAACGGGGGCTGTGCACACCGGGGAGCTGTTTTTT
CDR3 protein: CASSRTGAVHTGELFF

clone size: NA
D gene: TRBD2
J gene: TRBJ2-3
V gene: TRBV4-1
CDR3 DNA: TGCGCCAGCAGCCAAGTACTTAGCGGGGGGCGGTCAGATACGCAGTATTTT
CDR3 protein: CASSQVLSGGRSDTQYF

clone size: few
D gene: NA
J gene: TRBJ1-2
V gene: TRBV5-1
CDR3 DNA: TGCGCCAGCAGCTTGGAAGGGGGGAACTATGGCTACACCTTC
CDR3 protein: CASSLEGGNYGYTF

clone size: few
D gene: TRBD1
J gene: TRBJ1-5
V gene: TRBV20-1
CDR3 DNA: TGCAGTGCTAGAGTAGAGGGACAGGGGAATCAGCCCCAGCATTTT
CDR3 protein: CSARVEGQGNQPQHF

clone size: NA
D gene: NA
J gene: TRBJ1-5
V gene: TRBV12-3/TRBV12-4
CDR3 DNA: TGTGCCAGCAGTTTCGAGAGAAATCAGCCCCAGCATTTT
CDR3 protein: CASSFERNQPQHF

clone size: many
D gene: NA
J gene: TRBJ2-1
V gene: TRBV27
CDR3 DNA: TGTGCCAGCAGTTTAAGGTCGGGCTCCTACAATGAGCAGTTCTTC
CDR3 protein: CASSLRSGSYNEQFF

clone size: few
D gene: TRBD1
J gene: TRBJ1-2
V gene: TRBV7-9
CDR3 DNA: TGTGCCAGCAGCGGCACCGGACAGGAAATTCATGGCTACACCTTC
CDR3 protein: CASSGTGQEIHGYTF

clone size: many
D gene: NA
J gene: TRBJ1-1
V gene: TRBV12-3/TRBV12-4
CDR3 DNA: TGTGCCAGCAGACACCGGAGGCTGAACACTGAAGCTTTCTTT
CDR3 protein: CASRHRRLNTEAFF

clone size: few
D gene: NA
J gene: TRBJ2-2
V gene: TRBV29-1
CDR3 DNA: TGCAGCGTTGCGGACGCGAACACCGGGGAGCTGTTTTTT
CDR3 protein: CSVADANTGELFF

clone size: few
D gene: NA
J gene: TRBJ1-2
V gene: TRBV4-1
CDR3 DNA: TGCGCCAGCAGCCAAGATGGACAGAACTATGGCTACACCTTC
CDR3 protein: CASSQDGQNYGYTF

clone size: NA
D gene: NA
J gene: TRBJ2-5
V gene: TRBV9
CDR3 DNA: TGTGCCAGCAGCGGATGGGGGCCGGGCCGAGAAGCCCAGTACTTC
CDR3 protein: CASSGWGPGREAQYF

clone size: few
D gene: TRBD1
J gene: TRBJ2-5
V gene: TRBV5-5
CDR3 DNA: TGTGCCAGCAGCCCTGGTGGCGACAGGGGGCTGGAGACCCAGTACTTC
CDR3 protein: CASSPGGDRGLETQYF

clone size: few
D gene: NA
J gene: TRBJ2-5
V gene: TRBV20-1
CDR3 DNA: TGCAGTGCTAGAGACCTCCGGGGTTTAGAGACCCAGTACTTC
CDR3 protein: CSARDLRGLETQYF

clone size: few
D gene: NA
J gene: TRBJ2-3
V gene: TRBV20-1
CDR3 DNA: TGCAGTGCCCACGCGGCTAGCACAGATACGCAGTATTTT
CDR3 protein: CSAHAASTDTQYF

clone size: few
D gene: NA
J gene: TRBJ2-1
V gene: TRBV15
CDR3 DNA: TGTGCCACCAGCACTATGTCGCCCCCTTACAATGAGCAGTTCTTC
CDR3 protein: CATSTMSPPYNEQFF

clone size: NA
D gene: TRBD1
J gene: TRBJ1-5
V gene: TRBV19
CDR3 DNA: TGTGCCAGTAGTAGGACAGGGACGGTAGAGCCCCAGCATTTT
CDR3 protein: CASSRTGTVEPQHF

clone size: many
D gene: NA
J gene: TRBJ2-2
V gene: TRBV23-1
CDR3 DNA: TGCGCCAGCAGTCTTGACGGGGAGCTGTTTTTT
CDR3 protein: CASSLDGELFF

clone size: NA
D gene: NA
J gene: TRBJ2-3
V gene: TRBV12-3/TRBV12-4
CDR3 DNA: TGTGCCAGCAGTGGGGGAGCGCAGTATTTT
CDR3 protein: CASSGGAQYF

clone size: few
D gene: TRBD1
J gene: TRBJ1-6
V gene: TRBV5-1
CDR3 DNA: TGCGCCAGCAGCTGGGGACAGGGTGGCTCCTATAATTCACCCCTCCACTTT
CDR3 protein: CASSWGQGGSYNSPLHF

clone size: few
D gene: NA
J gene: TRBJ1-2
V gene: TRBV5-1
CDR3 DNA: TGCGCCAGCAGCCGAAACGGCGCCGATGGCTACACCTTC
CDR3 protein: CASSRNGADGYTF

clone size: NA
D gene: NA
J gene: TRBJ1-1
V gene: TRBV6-5
CDR3 DNA: TGTGCCAGCAGTTACCGGGGAAGAGGCACTGAAGCTTTCTTT
CDR3 protein: CASSYRGRGTEAFF

clone size: NA
D gene: NA
J gene: TRBJ1-6
V gene: TRBV6-2/TRBV6-3
CDR3 DNA: TGTGCCAGCAGTAACCGCGGGGCTAATTCACCCCTCCACTTT
CDR3 protein: CASSNRGANSPLHF

clone size: many
D gene: NA
J gene: TRBJ2-3
V gene: TRBV4-1
CDR3 DNA: TGCGCCAGCAGCCAAGATTCACCAGGTACTAGCACAGATACGCAGTATTTT
CDR3 protein: CASSQDSPGTSTDTQYF

clone size: NA
D gene: TRBD2
J gene: TRBJ2-3
V gene: TRBV4-1
CDR3 DNA: TGCGCCAGCAGCCAAGAGAGGAGCGGGGGGGGAGATACGCAGTATTTT
CDR3 protein: CASSQERSGGGDTQYF

clone size: NA
D gene: NA
J gene: TRBJ1-2
V gene: TRBV2
CDR3 DNA: TGTGCCAGCAGTGGACTTAACTATGGCTACACCTTC
CDR3 protein: CASSGLNYGYTF

clone size: few
D gene: NA
J gene: TRBJ2-1
V gene: TRBV7-2
CDR3 DNA: TGTGCCAGCAGCTTAGTAGGCCAAGCCAATGAGCAGTTCTTC
CDR3 protein: CASSLVGQANEQFF

clone size: once
D gene: NA
J gene: TRBJ2-1
V gene: TRBV4-1
CDR3 DNA: TGCGCCAGCAGCCAACCCGGGACCCGGGACAATGAGCAGTTCTTC
CDR3 protein: CASSQPGTRDNEQFF

clone size: NA
D gene: TRBD2
J gene: TRBJ2-3
V gene: TRBV20-1
CDR3 DNA: TGCAGTGCCCTGACTAGCGGCTCCACAGATACGCAGTATTTT
CDR3 protein: CSALTSGSTDTQYF

clone size: many
D gene: NA
J gene: TRBJ1-2
V gene: TRBV12-3/TRBV12-4
CDR3 DNA: TGTGCCAGCAGTCTAGAACTCTATGGCTACACCTTC
CDR3 protein: CASSLELYGYTF

clone size: NA
D gene: NA
J gene: TRBJ2-1
V gene: TRBV12-5
CDR3 DNA: TGTGCTAGTGGTTTGGTACTTGGGCTAGACTCCTACAATGAGCAGTTCTTC
CDR3 protein: CASGLVLGLDSYNEQFF

clone size: few
D gene: NA
J gene: TRBJ2-3
V gene: TRBV6-4
CDR3 DNA: TGTGCCAGCAGTGAAGGACTAAAGGGGACAGATACGCAGTATTTT
CDR3 protein: CASSEGLKGTDTQYF

clone size: few
D gene: TRBD2
J gene: TRBJ2-1
V gene: TRBV7-3
CDR3 DNA: TGTGCCAGCAGCAATCAGGGACTAGCGGGGGGGCCAGAGTTCTTC
CDR3 protein: CASSNQGLAGGPEFF

clone size: NA
D gene: NA
J gene: TRBJ2-2
V gene: TRBV6-5
CDR3 DNA: TGTGCCAGCAGTTACGCGAGACCCGCCAGGGAGCTGTTTTTT
CDR3 protein: CASSYARPARELFF

clone size: few
D gene: NA
J gene: TRBJ2-3
V gene: TRBV5-5
CDR3 DNA: TGTGCCAGCACCCAAGGGGCGGGGGCGTGGGGCACAGATACGCAGTATTTT
CDR3 protein: CASTQGAGAWGTDTQYF

clone size: few
D gene: NA
J gene: TRBJ2-3
V gene: TRBV9
CDR3 DNA: TGTGCCAGCAGCTCCCTCGACCCTAGCACAGATACGCAGTATTTT
CDR3 protein: CASSSLDPSTDTQYF

clone size: few
D gene: NA
J gene: TRBJ1-6
V gene: TRBV5-1
CDR3 DNA: TGCGCCAGCAGCTTGGCCAACAGTAATTCACCCCTCCACTTT
CDR3 protein: CASSLANSNSPLHF

clone size: NA
D gene: NA
J gene: TRBJ1-1
V gene: TRBV27
CDR3 DNA: TGTGCCAGCAGTTTATCGGGGGGGGTGAACACTGAAGCTTTCTTT
CDR3 protein: CASSLSGGVNTEAFF